A single sample is the source of the 20 T cell receptor beta chains below, sequenced in a study of T cells in Graves' hyperthyroidism and ophthalmopathy. TCR beta CDR3 regions were amplified from RNA. The HTBI set primed first-round TCR CDR3 RT-PCR. From the multiplex PCR reads, TCRdb called clonotypes with MiXCR, one entry per CDR3 protein. The table lists some 440,000 distinct CDR3 sequences, approximately 14% of them singletons. Material: blood. The receptors derive from a woman between 18 and 30 years old with Graves' hyperthyroidism.

This clonotype has a count of ten or more. The chain joins TRBV11-2 to TRBJ2-7; D unclear. The CDR3 sequence is 15 residues long. From germline, CDR1 is SGHAT and CDR2 FQNNGV. V gave up 5 bases and J gave up 0 bases, with 14 bases separating them. The CDR3 reads CASSPTAGNSYEQYF. The CDR3 bases are TGTGCCAGCAGCCCTACGGCCGGAAACTCCTACGAGCAGTACTTC.

This clonotype has more than one count but fewer than ten. V is TRBV15 and J is TRBJ1-6; unclear D gene. CDR1 LNHNV and CDR2 YYDKDF come from the germline V gene (reference sequence). The CDR3 loop spans 14 amino acids. Between the trimmed V and J ends, which lost 3 bases and 7 bases, there was a span of 10 bases. The CDR3 region has the DNA TGTGCCACCAGCAGGCAGGCGGGAAATTCACCCCTCCACTTT. Its translation: CATSRQAGNSPLHF. Complete variable domain (other parts from reference TRBV15 and TRBJ1-6): DAMVIQNPRYQVTQFGKPVTLSCSQTLNHNVMYWYQQKSSQAPKLLFHYYDKDFNNEADTPDNFQSRRPNTSFCFLDIRSPGLGDTAMYLCATSRQAGNSPLHFGNGTRLTVT.

This rearrangement joins TRBV11-2 to TRBJ2-7; 7 positions match TRBD2. J lost 4 bases, V lost 4 bases, and 10 bases had no gene match. The CDR3 has 15 amino acids. Germline V gene lookup returns CDR1 SGHAT and CDR2 FQNNGV. CDR3 residues: CASSSLRDGGYEQYF. CDR3 coding DNA: TGTGCCAGCAGCTCTCTCCGGGACGGGGGGTACGAGCAGTACTTC. Together with reference TRBV11-2 and TRBJ2-7, the CDR3 gives the full variable domain: EAGVAQSPRYKIIEKRQSVAFWCNPISGHATLYWYQQILGQGPKLLIQFQNNGVVDDSQLPKDRFSAERLKGVDSTLKIQPAKLEDSAVYLCASSSLRDGGYEQYFGPGTRLTVT.

V usage is TRBV7-2 and J usage is TRBJ2-1; D call uncertain. The CDR3 contains 11 residues. Trimming took 4 bases from V and 10 from J, leaving 8 bases between them. The germline CDR1 and CDR2 sequences are SGHTA and FQGNSA. CDR3 nucleotide sequence: TGTGCCAGCAGCTCCGCCATGGAGCAGTTCTTC. Translating gives CASSSAMEQFF.

V is TRBV5-8 and J is TRBJ1-1, with D unresolved. This CDR3 is 15 amino acids long. Deletions cut 1 base from V and 0 bases from J, with 10 bases between. Per germline, CDR1 SGHTS and CDR2 YDEGEE. CDR3 residues: CASSLIRSLNTEAFF. DNA of the CDR3: TGTGCCAGCAGCTTGATTCGATCGCTGAACACTGAAGCTTTCTTT.

This clonotype was observed many times. This rearrangement joins TRBV11-2 to TRBJ2-7; TRBD1 aligns across 9 bases. The V and J ends lost 5 bases and 0 bases, in that order; junction bases with no gene match: 2. Germline CDR1 SGHAT, CDR2 FQNNGV. The CDR3 has 14 residues. The CDR3 nucleotides read TGTGCCAGCAGCCGGGACAGGGTCTCCTACGAGCAGTACTTC. Protein product: CASSRDRVSYEQYF.

This clonotype appeared a few times. This sequence joins TRBV7-9 and TRBJ2-5; no clear D gene. CDR1 is SEHNR, CDR2 FQNEAQ, per germline (reference sequence). The ends were cut back, 5 bases at V and 5 bases at J, with 12 bases in the middle. This CDR3 contains 13 residues. As DNA, the CDR3 is TGTGCCAGCAGCCTCACTTCCGTCGAGACCCAGTACTTC. It codes for CASSLTSVETQYF.

This clonotype was seen repeatedly, ten times or more. The chain links TRBV7-2 to TRBJ1-2, with no clear D. Germline-derived CDR1 and CDR2 are SGHTA and FQGNSA. The V gene lost 2 bases and the J gene lost 2 bases, with 3 bases spanning the gap. CDR3 length: 12 residues. The CDR3 region has the DNA TGTGCCAGCAGCTTATCCAACTATGGCTACACCTTC. Translated, it gives CASSLSNYGYTF.

This clonotype was observed at least ten times. The gene calls are TRBV7-9 and TRBJ2-3; 8 bases align to TRBD2. The junction had 1 base not matched to a gene; V was cut back by 1 base and J by 4 bases. This CDR3 has 14 residues. From germline, CDR1 is SEHNR and CDR2 FQNEAQ (reference sequence). This CDR3 is CASSLGGLADTQYF. The CDR3 DNA sequence: TGTGCCAGCAGCTTAGGGGGACTAGCAGATACGCAGTATTTT. Using reference TRBV7-9 and TRBJ2-3 for the parts outside the CDR3, the full variable domain is DTGVSQNPRHKITKRGQNVTFRCDPISEHNRLYWYRQTLGQGPEFLTYFQNEAQLEKSRLLSDRFSAERPKGSFSTLEIQRTEQGDSAMYLCASSLGGLADTQYFGPGTRLTVL.

The chain is built from TRBV27 and TRBJ1-2; 9 nucleotides align to TRBD1. Looked up from germline, CDR1 is MNHEY and CDR2 is SMNVEV (reference sequence). V gave up 0 bases and J gave up 5 bases; unmatched junction bases: 10. CDR3 size: 17 residues. The CDR3 DNA is TGTGCCAGCAGTTTATCTTATATGGGACAGGGATCATATGGCTACACCTTC. It encodes CASSLSYMGQGSYGYTF.

This clonotype was detected many times. The V gene is TRBV11-2, the J gene TRBJ1-2, with 7 bases lining up with TRBD1. Germline assignment: CDR1 SGHAT and CDR2 FQNNGV. The CDR3 length is 16 residues. J lost 5 bases, V lost 2 bases, and 11 bases had no gene match. Written as DNA, the CDR3 is TGTGCCAGCAGCTTAACCTGGGACAGAAAGACTTATGGCTACACCTTC. Amino acids: CASSLTWDRKTYGYTF.

In this sample, this clonotype turned up many times. The chain recombines TRBV15 with TRBJ1-1; TRBD1 aligns across 8 bases. The CDR3 has 17 residues. Germline V gives CDR1 LNHNV, CDR2 YYDKDF (reference sequence). The ends lost 3 bases at V and 2 bases at J; junction bases unmatched: 11. The chain's CDR3 is CATSSKFQGAGNTEAFF. In DNA form, the CDR3 reads TGTGCCACCAGCAGTAAATTTCAGGGGGCAGGTAACACTGAAGCTTTCTTT.

Here the CDR3 DNA reads TGCAGTGCTAGAGATGACCCCGCTGGTGAGCAGTTCTTC. Translated: CSARDDPAGEQFF. This chain connects TRBV20-1 to TRBJ2-1, with D unclear. Trimming cost V 0 bases and J 9 bases, with 12 bases left between them. The CDR3 covers 13 residues. Germline V gene data show CDR1 as DFQATT and CDR2 as SNEGSKA (reference sequence).

This clonotype appeared a few times. The gene calls are TRBV10-2 and TRBJ2-2; TRBD2 agrees at 9 bases. This CDR3 is built from 15 residues. J was trimmed by 5 bases and V by 3 bases; bases with no gene match: 4. Germline CDR1 and CDR2: WSHSY and SAAADI. This chain's CDR3 is CASSDIAGATGELFF. The CDR3 coding sequence is TGCGCCAGCAGTGATATAGCGGGGGCGACCGGGGAGCTGTTTTTT.

Only a few counts were recorded for this clonotype. CDR3 sequence: CASSLGRQGRNTEAFF. The CDR3 DNA sequence: TGTGCCAGCAGCTTAGGCCGACAGGGGAGAAACACTGAAGCTTTCTTT. The chain is built from TRBV7-8 and TRBJ1-1; TRBD1 matches at 8 bases. This CDR3 has 16 amino acids. Trimming at V came to 1 base and at J to 2 bases, leaving 6 bases not matched to a gene. Germline V lookup: CDR1 SGHVS, CDR2 FQNEAQ.

This clonotype has ten or more counts. The rearrangement uses TRBV7-9 and TRBJ2-1, with D possibly TRBD2 on 8 matching bases. V lost 5 bases to trimming and J lost 0 bases, with 20 bases between them. Germline V gene data show CDR1 as SEHNR and CDR2 as FQNEAQ (reference sequence). This CDR3 spans 18 amino acids. DNA of the CDR3: TGTGCCAGCAGCCTAACCCGGGGGGGACAGAGCTCCTACAATGAGCAGTTCTTC. Translated, it gives CASSLTRGGQSSYNEQFF.

This clonotype was detected many times. The chain recombines TRBV11-1 with TRBJ2-5; the D is unclear. Trimming left V 4 bases short and J 5 bases short, with 11 bases between. This CDR3 comprises 13 residues. From germline, CDR1 is SGHAT and CDR2 FQDESV (reference sequence). This CDR3 reads CASSSDPGETQYF. The CDR3 bases are TGTGCCAGCAGCTCCGATCCTGGGGAGACCCAGTACTTC. Supplemented by reference TRBV11-1 and TRBJ2-5, the full variable domain reads EAEVAQSPRYKITEKSQAVAFWCDPISGHATLYWYRQILGQGPELLVQFQDESVVDDSQLPKDRFSAERLKGVDSTLKIQPAELGDSAMYLCASSSDPGETQYFGPGTRLLVL.

Ten or more counts support this clonotype. The chain recombines TRBV6-1 with TRBJ1-5, with a tentative D call TRBD1 (5 bases). Germline V gene lookup returns CDR1 MNHNS and CDR2 SASEGT. The CDR3 is made up of 14 amino acids. V lost 9 bases to trimming and J lost 1 base, with 13 bases between them. CDR3 sequence: CASETWGSNQPQHF. In DNA, the CDR3 is TGTGCCAGTGAGACCTGGGGGAGCAATCAGCCCCAGCATTTT.

This clonotype was recorded at least ten times. This chain links TRBV6-5 with TRBJ1-1; D remains ambiguous. The germline V and J ends were trimmed by 4 bases and 1 base, with 16 bases remaining between them. Germline V gene sequence: CDR1 MNHEY, CDR2 SVGAGI. CDR3 length: 16 residues. Here the CDR3 reads CASSFTRVRKNTEAFF. CDR3 bases: TGTGCCAGCAGTTTCACTCGAGTTCGGAAGAACACTGAAGCTTTCTTT.

Ten or more counts support this clonotype. The rearrangement joins TRBV29-1 to TRBJ1-1, with unresolved D. The CDR3 length is 13 residues. V dropped 2 bases and J dropped 0 bases, with 7 bases sitting between them. Germline V lookup: CDR1 SQVTM, CDR2 ANQGSEA. Here the CDR3 reads CSVESGLNTEAFF. CDR3 DNA sequence: TGCAGCGTTGAAAGCGGGCTGAACACTGAAGCTTTCTTT.